The clone carrying this T cell receptor beta chain was detected many times. Germline CDR1 and CDR2: SGHDT and YYEEEE. CDR3 size: 14 residues. The V and J ends lost 5 bases and 2 bases respectively, with 14 bases between them. This sample is part of a study of CD8 T cells in ankylosing spondylitis. TCRdb re-called the 5' RACE reads through MiXCR, storing one row per CDR3 protein. The sample holds fewer than 250,000 distinct CDR3 sequences; around a quarter are singletons and the top ten take approximately 6.6%. The chain employs TRBV5-6 and TRBJ2-7; D is uncertain. The sample comprised blood, either unsorted or a sorted T cell fraction (not recorded which). The receptor comes from a male donor with ankylosing spondylitis or in good health (not recorded which). CDR3 sequence: CASSLGTATYEQYF. DNA of the CDR3: TGTGCCAGCAGTTTAGGAACCGCCACCTACGAGCAGTACTTC.